The rows below give T cell receptor beta chains drawn from one sample of a study of T-cell reconstitution after alpha-beta-depleted transplantation in children. TCRdb independently ran MiXCR on the PCR reads; one entry per CDR3 protein. The data hold approximately 520,000 distinct CDR3 sequences, with 32% observed a single time. This specimen was PBMCs from the stem cell graft donor, taken from the stem cell graft. The receptors stem from a human donor who donated a stem cell graft to a child with aplastic anemia. CDR3s include the opening cysteine and the closing phenylalanine or tryptophan. The D gene is left open where the match is weak. Where a row states a size, it is once, few, many or the class of an expanded clone; other rows omit it.

v_gene	d_gene	abundance	j_gene	CDR3nt	CDR3aa
TRBV5-1	TRBD2	-	TRBJ2-7	TGCGCCAGCAGCTTGTGGGCTAGCGGAACTAGCTCCTACGAGCAGTACTTC	CASSLWASGTSSYEQYF
TRBV29-1	TRBD1	-	TRBJ1-1	TGCAGCGTTACAGGGGAGACTGAAGCTTTCTTT	CSVTGETEAFF
TRBV5-1	TRBD2	-	TRBJ2-3	TGCGCCAGCACCCGACTAGCGGGAGAGGCAGATACGCAGTATTTT	CASTRLAGEADTQYF
TRBV19	-	few	TRBJ1-4	TGTGCCAGTCTCCCGGGGGGAGCTAATGAAAAACTGTTTTTT	CASLPGGANEKLFF
TRBV18	-	once	TRBJ1-1	TGTGCCAGCTCACCACCGGCCGGACAGACCAACACTGAAGCTTTCTTT	CASSPPAGQTNTEAFF
TRBV29-1	-	few	TRBJ2-3	TGCAGCGTTGCCGGGACCTCCGGGGGCACAGATACGCAGTATTTT	CSVAGTSGGTDTQYF
TRBV12-3/TRBV12-4	TRBD2	-	TRBJ2-1	TGTGCCAGCAGTTTGTCAAGCGGGAGAGGGGTGGACAATGAGCAGTTCTTC	CASSLSSGRGVDNEQFF
TRBV15	-	few	TRBJ2-2	TGTGCCACCGCGCCTAAGCTGGACTATCCGAACACCGGGGAGCTGTTTTTT	CATAPKLDYPNTGELFF
TRBV7-2	-	few	TRBJ2-5	TGTGCCAGCAGCTGGGGGGCCCAAGAGACCCAGTACTTC	CASSWGAQETQYF
TRBV5-1	-	-	TRBJ2-7	TGCGCCAGCAGCATCCGCCCCGCCCAGGGCGCCGAGCAGTACTTC	CASSIRPAQGAEQYF
TRBV28	-	-	TRBJ2-1	TGTGCCTCCAGGGGTCCCTCCTACAATGAGCAGTTCTTC	CASRGPSYNEQFF
TRBV28	-	few	TRBJ2-2	TGTGCCAGCAGGTGGGGACAAAACACCGGGGAGCTGTTTTTT	CASRWGQNTGELFF
TRBV20-1	-	-	TRBJ1-5	TGCAGTGCTACCCCCGGACAGTTAAATCAGCCCCAGCATTTT	CSATPGQLNQPQHF